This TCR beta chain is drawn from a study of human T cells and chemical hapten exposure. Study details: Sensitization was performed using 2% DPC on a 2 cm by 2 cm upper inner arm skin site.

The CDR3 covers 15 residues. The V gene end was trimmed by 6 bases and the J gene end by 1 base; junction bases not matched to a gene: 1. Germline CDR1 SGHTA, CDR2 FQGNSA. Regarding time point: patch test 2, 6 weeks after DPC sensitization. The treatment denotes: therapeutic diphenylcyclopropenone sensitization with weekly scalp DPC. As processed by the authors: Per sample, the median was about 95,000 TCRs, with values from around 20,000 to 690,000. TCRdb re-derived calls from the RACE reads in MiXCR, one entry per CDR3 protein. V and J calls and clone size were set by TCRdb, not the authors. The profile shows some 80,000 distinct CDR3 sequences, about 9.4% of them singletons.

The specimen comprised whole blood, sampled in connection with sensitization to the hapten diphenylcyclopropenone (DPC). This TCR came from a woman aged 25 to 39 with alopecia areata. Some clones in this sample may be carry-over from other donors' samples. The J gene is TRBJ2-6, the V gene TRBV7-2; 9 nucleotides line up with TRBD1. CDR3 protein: CASRDRGSGANVLTF. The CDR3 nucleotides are TGTGCCAGCAGGGACAGGGGTTCTGGGGCCAACGTCCTGACTTTC.